The entry below gives a single TCR beta chain sequence along with its context. Germline assignment: CDR1 MGHDK and CDR2 SYGVNS. With 3 bases removed from V and 2 bases from J, the gap between germline ends came to 10 bases. CDR3 length: 14 amino acids. The assay was immunoSEQ multiplex PCR, and TCRdb's table has in-frame clones only and misses some. The sample holds more than 35,000 clones, roughly nine tenths seen once. The sample originates from a study of blood T cell repertoires in COVID-19. On the study more broadly: Donors in the United States, Italy and Spain gave samples during acute or convalescent COVID-19. PBMCs, B-cell-depleted T cells, or T cells provided the cDNA or gDNA that made up the material.

This clonotype originated in a man between 65 and 80 years old with acute or convalescent COVID-19. The rearrangement uses TRBV25-1 and TRBJ1-2; D is perhaps TRBD1 (6 bases). The sample consisted of peripheral blood. CDR3 nucleotides: TGTGCCAGCAGTGAGCGACAGGAAAACTATGGCTACACCTTC. Protein product: CASSERQENYGYTF.